This T cell receptor (beta chain) was profiled in a study of cytomegalovirus exposure and HLA in healthy donors (dated by TCRdb to the late 2010s). Background for the entire study: According to an earlier analysis of a few hundred of the donors, about 179 million T cells yielded 117 million unique TCR beta sequences and around 280 Gb of sequence data. To decide whether each TCR beta V gene segment behaved as functional or pseudogenic, an earlier analysis of fewer than 750 of the donors relied on high-throughput TCR beta sequencing. Rather than using new phenotypic data, the later analysis identified candidate immune exposures from TCR beta sequences and from how often those sequences occurred across donors. Donor age, sex, ethnicity and CMV serostatus were compiled together with the repertoire data. To predict cytomegalovirus infection status, the study combined high-throughput TCR immunosequencing, statistical association of individual TCRs with disease status, and machine learning. All discovery cohort repertoires had been generated on a single sequencing platform. To study patterns of TCR occurrence, a later analysis re-analyzed previously published TCR beta repertoires from around 700 donors and added high-resolution HLA genotyping. In a later genetic analysis, genome-wide SNP genotypes for about three fifths of the roughly 670 donors were used, and that subset was treated as a discovery cohort. The study was designed to test whether signatures of past pathogen exposure could be identified by cataloging public T cell receptors. Besides the first cohort of under 700 subjects, a separate validation cohort made up of some 110 different subjects was used. Typing coverage differed by locus: A, B, C, DRB1 and DQB1 were typed in roughly 629-630 donors, DQA1 in about 510, DPA1 in some 600, and DPB1 in around 490. The study used immunosequencing to profile the T cell repertoires of 666 subjects and linked those repertoires to cytomegalovirus serostatus. Class I and class II HLA loci were covered by the typing at four-digit resolution. An early release that covered around 590 HLA-typed donors contained approximately 300 gigabases of sequencing data and tens of millions of unique TCR sequences. Of the roughly 400 genotyped donors, 81% fell in the genetic ancestry cluster associated with self-reported Caucasian donors. Because of strong linkage in the cohort, five DR-DQ haplotypes were treated as single units for association and clustering. On average, around 240,000 unique TCR beta nucleotide sequences were sequenced per donor among about 400 genotyped donors of the cohort, with 15% to 20% of those sequences being non-productive. Study-wide findings and limitations: The presence/absence analyses assumed that sequencing depth was roughly uniform across donors, and that assumption may not be true. Because HLA typing was missing for some donors at each locus, association tests included only the typed subset. When HLA alleles, especially DR and DQ, strongly co-occurred, attributing TCR associations to individual alleles was difficult. A group of highly shared sequence variants was considered likely to be a technical artifact of the sequencing pipeline. A further reported finding was that TCR beta sequences accurately predicted the HLA-A and HLA-B alleles for most subjects in the first cohort. An earlier analysis of 587 of the donors showed that most TCR beta V segments appeared in productive rearrangements either about 87% or about 30% of the time, which broadly matched IMGT annotations. The authors suggested that the approach could potentially be extended to other disease states and immunological phenotypes. V-gene and J-gene trimming of TCR beta chains was associated with a missense DCLRE1C variant in a later genetic analysis, and the association was replicated in an independent cohort. For the cohort, immune exposure information was limited to CMV serostatus. In a later analysis, HLA-associated TCR beta chains were found to be more clonally expanded and to have lower generation probabilities than equally common non-associated chains. The cohort was sequenced for TCR beta chains only, and without alpha or paired-chain data the features that could be detected were limited. Cytomegalovirus status was reported to be diagnosed by the classifier with high specificity and sensitivity in both the original and validation cohorts. Correlated functional status among segregating V segments might reflect linkage disequilibrium, but an unknown experimental factor could not be ruled out. Most TCR sequences were seen in very few donors, while some public TCRs were found in many individuals. A total of 150 to 200 TCR beta chains were listed by the study as associated with cytomegalovirus. In a later genetic analysis, fewer N-insertions in productive TCRs were reported among donors in an Asian-associated ancestry cluster than the approximately 670-donor mean. In a later analysis, around 15,000 TCR beta sequences were associated with specific HLA alleles at a false discovery rate of 0.05. A later analysis found that most CMV-associated TCR beta chains appeared HLA-restricted, with HLA associations seemingly driven largely by CMV exposure. A few of the identified cytomegalovirus-associated TCR beta chains were confirmed in vitro to be specific for cytomegalovirus antigens. Because counts were too low, seventeen rarely observed V segments, including chromosome 9 orphons, were left out of the earlier analysis of 500 to 750 of the donors. Some IMGT-functional V segments, including TRBV6-2 and TRBV6-3, could not be distinguished by the 87-base-pair reads and were therefore excluded. In a later analysis, several top co-occurrence clusters were reported to appear linked to parvovirus B19, influenza, CMV and Epstein-Barr virus. In a later analysis, TCR association rates were found to vary across HLA loci, with the most associated TCRs seen for DRB1 alleles and the fewest for HLA-C alleles.

As regards this clone: Its antigen is unknown. Per-nucleotide qualities are absent, and no much larger clonotype sits a single base away.

Libraries came from the immunoSEQ multiplex PCR assay. For the multiplex PCR, a mixture combining 60 forward primers for TCR Vbeta segments and 13 reverse primers for TCR Jbeta segments was used. A multiplex PCR assay on genomic DNA amplified the CDR3 region of rearranged TCR beta genes. The Illumina HiSeq System was used to sequence the amplified TCR beta libraries as 87-base-pair reads. In the paper's pipeline: Across the 500 to 850 repertoires, a later analysis counted about 81 million unique TCR beta chains, about 10 million of which were shared by at least two donors. To remove PCR and sequencing errors, raw reads were error-corrected and collapsed into unique sequences using a nearest-neighbor algorithm that merged closely related sequences. To assign V, D and J gene segments, CDR3 sequences were aligned to IMGT reference sequences. For a sequence to be retained, a match of at least six nucleotides was required to both a V gene segment and a J gene segment. Rearrangements were classified as productive when the CDR3 lacked stop codons and remained in frame with V and J, and all other rearrangements were classified as non-productive. CDR3 was defined by IMGT convention, running from the second conserved V-encoded cysteine to the conserved J-encoded phenylalanine. The earlier analysis of fewer than 750 of the donors excluded sequences that lacked an unambiguous match to a single V gene segment. An earlier analysis of 450 to 650 of the donors called V segments functional above 56.7% productive rearrangements and segregating when the between-donor standard deviation exceeded 5%. A statistical classification framework was built for diagnosing cytomegalovirus status from the catalog of TCR beta chain sequences. V and J gene assignment, in a later analysis, came from comparing TCR nucleotide sequences with IMGT/GENE-DB human TR gene sequences. A later analysis assigned CDR3 sequences and most-parsimonious VDJ recombination scenarios with the TCRdist pipeline. In a later analysis, each TCR beta chain was defined by its CDR3 amino acid sequence together with its V-gene family, and reads without a unique V-gene family were excluded. As a way to deal with suspected cross-contamination and a sequencing artifact, a later analysis dropped roughly 600 nucleotide sequences that were highly shared and had low generation probability. In a later analysis, a clonal expansion index for each public chain was calculated from normalized within-repertoire ranks of inferred template counts. A later analysis computed generation probabilities with a VDJ recombination model fitted to out-of-frame rearrangements, and checked the results against IGoR. In a later analysis, hypergeometric tests were used to score TCR-TCR, TCR-HLA and TCR-CMV co-occurrence, with a repertoire-size bias correction applied to TCR pairs. False discovery rates were estimated in a later analysis by permuting HLA or CMV assignments 20 times. In a later analysis, co-occurring TCRs were grouped with DBSCAN, and TCRdist sequence similarity was added when clustering was performed within HLA-allele-positive subsets. For co-occurrence clustering, repertoires with fewer than 30,000 or more than 120,000 public chains were excluded, along with about five repertoires with anomalous nucleotide sharing. In TCRdb, the immuneACCESS table is reduced to in-frame sequences with V and J assigned. These tables do not hold every clone; where another copy was compared, an unresolved V gene accounts for under half, and the others remain unexplained. The D gene and trimming were derived from the DNA, and the V and J assignments and clone size from that table. The table for this sample lists tens of thousands of clones; around 76% of them were counted only once. Roughly 9.1% of the sample goes to the ten largest clones.

In total, approximately 610 healthy bone marrow donors made up the cohort. All cohort members were sampled while nominally healthy, although unrecorded immune exposures were likely present. The donor tested CMV seropositive and was one of the 289 seropositive cohort members. Every donor gave a peripheral blood sample, and the peripheral blood mononuclear cells from that sample were used for TCR beta sequencing. The Qiagen DNeasy Blood Extraction Kit was used to extract genomic DNA from the blood cell samples. From a lookup of the germline V gene, CDR1 and CDR2 are MNHGY and SAAAGT. Relative to germline, V is missing 0 bases and J is missing 8 bases, with 11 bases of the junction outside any gene match. The CDR3 numbers 18 residues from cysteine through phenylalanine. Only the CDR3 DNA stays, 54 bases, in frame from base 1.

The specimen was PBMCs. The receptor was isolated from a man aged 30-40 years in good health and CMV-seropositive. The rearranged chain carries TRBV6-8 and TRBJ2-1; TRBD2 lines up with 12 middle nucleotides. The DNA sequence follows: TGTGCCAGCAGTTACTCGACGCTAGCGGGGGGGCAGCTGGATGAGCAGTTCTTC. Its protein reads: CASSYSTLAGGQLDEQFF.